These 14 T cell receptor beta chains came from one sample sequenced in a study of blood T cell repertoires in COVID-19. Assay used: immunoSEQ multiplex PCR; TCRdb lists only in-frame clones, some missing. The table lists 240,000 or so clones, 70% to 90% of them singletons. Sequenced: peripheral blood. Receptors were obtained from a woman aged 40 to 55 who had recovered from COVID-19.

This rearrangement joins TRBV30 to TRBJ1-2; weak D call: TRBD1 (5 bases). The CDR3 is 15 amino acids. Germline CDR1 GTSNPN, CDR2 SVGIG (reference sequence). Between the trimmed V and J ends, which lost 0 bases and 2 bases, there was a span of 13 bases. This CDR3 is CAWSVPGRPNYGYTF. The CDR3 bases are TGTGCCTGGAGTGTCCCAGGGCGCCCCAACTATGGCTACACCTTC.

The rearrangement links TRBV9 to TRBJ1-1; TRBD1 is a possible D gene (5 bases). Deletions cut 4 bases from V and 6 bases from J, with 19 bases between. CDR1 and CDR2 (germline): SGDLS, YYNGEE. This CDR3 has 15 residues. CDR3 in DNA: TGTGCCAGCAGCCAAGGTGGGGGGATCGGTGCTGAAGCTTTCTTT. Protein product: CASSQGGGIGAEAFF.

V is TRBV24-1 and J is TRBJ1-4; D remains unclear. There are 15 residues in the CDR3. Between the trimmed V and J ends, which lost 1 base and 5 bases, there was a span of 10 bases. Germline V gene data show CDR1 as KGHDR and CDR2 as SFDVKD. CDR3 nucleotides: TGTGCCACCAGTGATTTTGTGGGAGGGAATGAAAAACTGTTTTTT. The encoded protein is CATSDFVGGNEKLFF.

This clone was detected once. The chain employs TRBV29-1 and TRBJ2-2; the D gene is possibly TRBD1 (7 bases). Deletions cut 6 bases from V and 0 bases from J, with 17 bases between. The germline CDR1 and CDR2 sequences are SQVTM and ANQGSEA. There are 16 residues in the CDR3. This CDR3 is CSVEGQSFANTGELFF. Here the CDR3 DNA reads TGCAGCGTGGAGGGACAGTCCTTCGCGAACACCGGGGAGCTGTTTTTT.

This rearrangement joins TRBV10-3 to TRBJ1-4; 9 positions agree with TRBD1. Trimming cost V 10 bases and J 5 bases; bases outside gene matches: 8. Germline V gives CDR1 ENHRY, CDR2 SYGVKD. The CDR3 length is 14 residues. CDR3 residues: CATRRGQGNEKLFF. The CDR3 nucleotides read TGTGCCACGAGGCGGGGACAGGGAAATGAAAAACTGTTTTTT.

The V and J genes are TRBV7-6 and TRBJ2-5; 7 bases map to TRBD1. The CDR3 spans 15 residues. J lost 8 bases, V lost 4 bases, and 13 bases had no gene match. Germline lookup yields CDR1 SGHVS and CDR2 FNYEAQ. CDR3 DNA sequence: TGTGCCAGCAGCTCCCACAGGGGTCCACCCGTTACCCAGTACTTC. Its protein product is CASSSHRGPPVTQYF.

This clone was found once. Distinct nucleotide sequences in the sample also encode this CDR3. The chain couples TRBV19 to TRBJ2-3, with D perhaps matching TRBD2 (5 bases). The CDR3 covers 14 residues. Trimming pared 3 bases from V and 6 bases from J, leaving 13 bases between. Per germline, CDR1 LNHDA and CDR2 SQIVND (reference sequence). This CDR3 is CASSMGVAGDTQYF. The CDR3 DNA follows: TGTGCCAGTAGTATGGGAGTAGCTGGGGATACGCAGTATTTT.

The DNA for the CDR3 is TGTGCCAGCAGCCAGACTAGCGGGGCCTCCTACGAGCAGTACTTC. Translated: CASSQTSGASYEQYF. V gene TRBV21-1 combines with J gene TRBJ2-7; the DNA was not used to check the table's D call, TRBD2. TRBV21-1 is assigned pseudogene status. The CDR3 has 15 residues.

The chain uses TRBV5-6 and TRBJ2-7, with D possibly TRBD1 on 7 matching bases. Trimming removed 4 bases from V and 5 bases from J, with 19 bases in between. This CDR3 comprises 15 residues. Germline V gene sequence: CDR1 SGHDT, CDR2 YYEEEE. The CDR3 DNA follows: TGTGCCAGCAGCCCAGGACAGGAGGGGCTGCACGAGCAGTACGTC. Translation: CASSPGQEGLHEQYV.

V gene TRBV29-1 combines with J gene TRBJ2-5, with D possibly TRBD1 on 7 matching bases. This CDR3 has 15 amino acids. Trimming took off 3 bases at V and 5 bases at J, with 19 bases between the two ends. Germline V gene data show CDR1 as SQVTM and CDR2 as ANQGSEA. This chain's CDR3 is CSVEGGEGAGETQYF. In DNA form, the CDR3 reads TGCAGCGTTGAGGGCGGCGAGGGGGCGGGGGAGACCCAGTACTTC. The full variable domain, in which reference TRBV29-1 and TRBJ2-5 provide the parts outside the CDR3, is SAVISQKPSRDICQRGTSLTIQCQVDSQVTMMFWYRQQPGQSLTLIATANQGSEATYESGFVIDKFPISRPNLTFSTLTVSNMSPEDSSIYLCSVEGGEGAGETQYFGPGTRLLVL.

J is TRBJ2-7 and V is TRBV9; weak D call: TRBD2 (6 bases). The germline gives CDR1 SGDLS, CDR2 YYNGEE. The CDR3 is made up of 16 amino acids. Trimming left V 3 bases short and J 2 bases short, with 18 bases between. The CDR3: CASSAGGAGPPYEQYF. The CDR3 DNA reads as TGTGCCAGCAGCGCCGGGGGTGCAGGTCCTCCCTACGAGCAGTACTTC.

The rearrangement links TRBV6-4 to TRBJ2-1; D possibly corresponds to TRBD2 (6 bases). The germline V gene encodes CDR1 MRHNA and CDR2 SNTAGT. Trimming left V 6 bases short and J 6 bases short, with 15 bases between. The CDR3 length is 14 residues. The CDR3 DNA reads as TGTGCCAGCAGCCCGGAGATGGGGGGCAATGAGCAGTTCTTC. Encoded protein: CASSPEMGGNEQFF.

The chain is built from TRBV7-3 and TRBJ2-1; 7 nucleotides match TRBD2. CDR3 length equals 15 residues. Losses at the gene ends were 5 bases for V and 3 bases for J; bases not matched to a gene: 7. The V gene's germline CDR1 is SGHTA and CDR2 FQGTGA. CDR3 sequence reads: CASSDGGSLYNEQFF. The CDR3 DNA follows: TGTGCCAGCAGCGACGGCGGGAGTCTCTACAATGAGCAGTTCTTC.

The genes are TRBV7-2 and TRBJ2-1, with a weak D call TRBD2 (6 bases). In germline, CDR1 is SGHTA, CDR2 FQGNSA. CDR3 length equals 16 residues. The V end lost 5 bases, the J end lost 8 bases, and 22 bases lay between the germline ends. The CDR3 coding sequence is TGTGCCAGCAGCGCCAGATCGGGGGATTCATTCTATGAGCAGTTCTTC. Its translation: CASSARSGDSFYEQFF.